Included here is one TCR beta chain sequence, with context. These data originate in a study of blood T cells in healthy people across ages. As for the study in general: Per two T cells, about one barcoded beta molecule was captured through template switching.

It was with a sample-barcoded 5' primer and a J-beta primer mix that a second PCR of about 6 to 12 cycles was run. TCRdb itself ran the 5' RACE reads through MiXCR, one entry per CDR3 protein. This table has approximately 800,000 distinct CDR3 sequences, approximately 53% appearing once. The CDR3 runs 15 residues. From germline, CDR1 is MNHEY and CDR2 SVGAGI. The chain carries TRBV6-5 and TRBJ2-5, with 9 nucleotides matching TRBD1. TRBJ2-7 matches the DNA end more closely, so the J call is doubtful. The source is a man aged 80 or over in good health. Material: blood. The CDR3 DNA is TGTGCCAGCAGTTACTCGGGACAGGGTGGCTACGAGCAGTACTTC. Amino acid sequence: CASSYSGQGGYEQYF.